This T cell receptor (beta chain) was captured by sequencing in a study of cytomegalovirus exposure and HLA in healthy donors. Overall study findings and caveats: An analysis was carried out at a later point. It showed that HLA-associated TCR beta chains were more clonally expanded than equally common non-associated chains. Later work associated 16,951 TCR beta sequences with HLA alleles at 0.05 false discovery rate.

Concerning this clone itself: No antigen is known for it.

Primers: 60 Vbeta forward and 13 Jbeta reverse. Here immunoSEQ multiplex PCR was the method, and the copy in TCRdb shows in-frame clones only, minus some. The sample holds about 240,000 clones, approximately 80% seen once. CDR1 MRHNA and CDR2 SNTAGT come from the germline V gene. Between the trimmed V and J ends, which lost 5 bases and 0 bases, there was a span of 19 bases. CDR3 length equals 17 residues. The rearrangement links TRBV6-4 to TRBJ1-2; the D gene is possibly TRBD1 (5 bases). The sample consisted of PBMCs. The receptor was derived from an older woman in good health and CMV-seropositive. CDR3 sequence (DNA): TGTGCCAGCAGTCCCCGTGTGGGGGAGGTTTCTAACTATGGCTACACCTTC. Protein product: CASSPRVGEVSNYGYTF.